This T cell receptor (beta chain) was captured by sequencing in a study of T cells in localized non-small cell lung cancer (dated by TCRdb to the early 2020s). Broadly, across the study: The study examined T cell repertoires in roughly 240 patients with early-stage NSCLC and compared tumors with uninvolved tumor-adjacent lungs. The mean age of the NSCLC patients was under 70 years, with roughly 120 men and nearly 110 women. The cohort comprised 200 to 300 treatment-naïve NSCLC patients with resected, localized lung tumors.

In the case of this clone: No antigen is known for it. Per-base quality was not reported, and no clone a single base away is much larger than it.

General findings and caveats noted by the study authors: Longer overall survival was associated with higher blood T cell density, whereas shorter survival was associated with higher adjacent-lung clonality. The highest T cell clonality was observed in uninvolved tumor-adjacent lung, where clonality exceeded that of tumor, suggesting that antigenic responses were more focused in uninvolved tumor-adjacent lung. Because the study design was exploratory, TCR variables were selected using unadjusted p-values without false-discovery rate correction. Because multi-region sequencing of the tumors was not done, intratumor heterogeneity could not be ruled out. Of the top 100 tumor clones, a median of roughly 56 were detected in paired uninvolved adjacent lung; around 27 were also among that lung's top 100.

The immunoSEQ Assay was used to sequence TCR beta CDR3 regions from DNA. The source study handled its data this way. T cell density was computed as TCR beta template counts normalized to usable DNA estimated by amplifying housekeeping genes. Richness was estimated with the preseqR package, extrapolating to 400,000 templates for PBMC samples and 120,000 templates for tissue samples. Clonality was defined by subtracting Pielou's evenness from one. Differential abundance testing on productive amino-acid clonotypes, with a minimum total count of 5 and an alpha of 0.1, was used to identify tissue-enriched TCRs. The Jaccard Index and the Morisita Overlap Index were used to measure how much the repertoires overlapped between compartments. TCR beta CDR3s were clustered by GLIPH together with public tetramer-defined viral CDR3s, and at least three viral sequences plus V-gene enrichment were required for viral motifs. TCRdb holds this immuneACCESS table with in-frame rearrangements only. Some clones are missing; in checked studies, unresolved V genes explain under half, and the rest has no known cause. That table supplies the V and J calls and clone size; D and trimming were determined from the DNA. Within this sample are about 24,000 clones, with about 88% of them counted one time only. Approximately 32% of the sample is held by the ten biggest clonotypes.

At diagnosis, peripheral blood, uninvolved tumor-adjacent lung and tumor were collected and were preserved as a mix of fresh-frozen and FFPE material. For TCR repertoire profiling, blood samples were analyzed in the form of peripheral blood mononuclear cells. Trimming accounts for 5 bases at V and 3 bases at J, while the number of junction bases matched to no gene is 6. From the cysteine through the phenylalanine, the CDR3 covers 14 amino acids. Solely the CDR3 DNA is kept, with 42 bases framed from the first base. Based on the germline V gene, the CDR1 and CDR2 sequences are MNHEY and SVGAGI. This specimen was peripheral blood, taken before any cancer treatment. The chain couples TRBV6-5 to TRBJ2-7, with 8 bases aligning to TRBD1. The sequence came from a male donor at least 60 years old with stage I squamous cell lung carcinoma. The CDR3 in this case is CASSMGQDLYEQYF. The DNA reads as follows: TGTGCCAGCAGTATGGGACAGGACCTCTACGAGCAGTACTTC.